Following are 17 T cell receptor beta chains from one sample sequenced in a study of PD-1 blockade in classical Hodgkin lymphoma. Time point denoted: cycle 4 day 1 (C4D1), after more than five weeks of nivolumab. Each patient relapsed following autologous stem cell transplantation, and prior brentuximab vedotin exposure differed. Magnetic negative selection, applied to thawed PBMCs, was used to isolate the CD8+ T cells. Only in-frame clones appear in the TCRdb table, and some are missing; sequencing was by immunoSEQ multiplex PCR. The data contain around 2,900 clones, 60% to 85% of them singletons. This specimen consisted of CD8+ T cells from blood, obtained before the fourth cycle of nivolumab. The receptor set was obtained from a human donor with classical Hodgkin lymphoma.

The chain combines TRBV7-9 with TRBJ2-5, with D perhaps TRBD1 (6 bases). Looked up from germline, CDR1 is SEHNR and CDR2 is FQNEAQ (reference sequence). Trimming left V 11 bases short and J 13 bases short, with 23 bases between. The CDR3 totals 12 residues. The DNA of the CDR3 is TGTGCCGCTCAATCCGGGACACCGTTTTTGTACTTC. Its protein product is CAAQSGTPFLYF.

Only a few counts were recorded for this clone. The chain carries TRBV1 and TRBJ1-2; the table's D call TRBD1 went unverified against the DNA. TRBV1 is designated a pseudogene. The CDR3 consists of 15 residues. This CDR3 reads CTSNNGQGENYGYTF. The CDR3 region has the DNA TGCACCAGCAACAACGGGCAGGGTGAGAACTATGGCTACACCTTC.

This clone was detected a few times. V gene TRBV6-9 combines with J gene TRBJ1-4, with D maybe TRBD1 (6 bases). Germline-derived CDR1 and CDR2 are MNHGY and SVAAGI. The V gene lost 7 bases and the J gene lost 8 bases, with 14 bases spanning the gap. This CDR3 spans 13 amino acids. CDR3: CASTGAGGEKLFF. DNA for the CDR3: TGTGCCAGCACCGGGGCCGGGGGCGAAAAACTGTTTTTT.

The genes are TRBV7-3 and TRBJ1-3; D gene ambiguous. The germline V and J ends were trimmed by 4 bases and 0 bases, with 13 bases remaining between them. There are 16 residues in the CDR3. Germline values: CDR1 SGHTA, CDR2 FQGTGA. The CDR3 coding sequence is TGTGCCAGCAGCTCCGGGCCTCCGTACTCTGGAAACACCATATATTTT. Protein: CASSSGPPYSGNTIYF.

In its sample, this clone ranks as large. The CDR3 loop is CASSQDQGGSAPLHF. The CDR3 DNA reads TGCGCCAGCAGCCAAGATCAAGGGGGAAGCGCACCCCTCCACTTT. J is TRBJ1-6 and V is TRBV4-3, with a possible D match to TRBD1 (6 bases). Germline V lookup: CDR1 LGHNA, CDR2 YSLEER. This CDR3 spans 15 amino acids. Trimming cost V 0 bases and J 11 bases, with 14 bases left between them.

The chain uses TRBV9 and TRBJ2-1, with D perhaps matching TRBD2 (6 bases). Per the germline V gene, CDR1 is SGDLS and CDR2 is YYNGEE. Trimming took off 0 bases at V and 4 bases at J, with 14 bases between the two ends. This CDR3 has 16 residues. The CDR3 bases are TGTGCCAGCAGCGTAGGGAGGGGTCCCCTTTACAATGAGCAGTTCTTC. This encodes CASSVGRGPLYNEQFF.

This chain uses TRBV7-3 with TRBJ2-2, with 8 bases fitting TRBD2. The V gene end was trimmed by 2 bases and the J gene end by 9 bases; junction bases not matched to a gene: 2. The germline CDR1 and CDR2 sequences are SGHTA and FQGTGA. The CDR3 length is 13 residues. For the CDR3, the DNA is TGTGCCAGCAGCTTAGAGCGGGGGCGGGAGCTGTTTTTT. It specifies CASSLERGRELFF.

In its sample, this clone is large. This rearrangement joins TRBV10-1 to TRBJ1-2; D unresolved. The CDR3 is made up of 11 amino acids. The germline V and J ends were trimmed by 2 bases and 5 bases, with 3 bases remaining between them. Germline CDR1 is WNHNN and CDR2 is SYGVQD (reference sequence). CDR3 DNA sequence: TGCGCCAGCAGTGAGGGGTATGGCTACACCTTC. It translates to CASSEGYGYTF.

The chain employs TRBV5-4 and TRBJ2-7; D not certain. The germline V gene has CDR1 SGHNT and CDR2 YYREEE (reference sequence). The length of the CDR3 is 15 residues. The ends were cut back, 4 bases at V and 0 bases at J, with 14 bases in the middle. CDR3 nucleotide sequence: TGTGCCAGCAGCCGGGTCGGTACCAGCTCCTACGAGCAGTACTTC. It translates to CASSRVGTSSYEQYF. The whole variable domain, remainder taken from reference TRBV5-4 and TRBJ2-7, is ETGVTQSPTHLIKTRGQQVTLRCSSQSGHNTVSWYQQALGQGPQFIFQYYREEENGRGNFPPRFSGLQFPNYSSELNVNALELDDSALYLCASSRVGTSSYEQYFGPGTRLTVT.

This clone was seen a few times. The chain joins TRBV6-1 to TRBJ1-6; TRBD1 might be the D (5 bases). Deletions cut 1 base from V and 8 bases from J, with 12 bases between. The CDR3 covers 15 residues. Looked up from germline, CDR1 is MNHNS and CDR2 is SASEGT. The DNA of the CDR3 is TGTGCCAGCAGTGAAGAGGTCGGGGGTTATTCACCCCTCCACTTT. Amino acids: CASSEEVGGYSPLHF.

This clone was detected only a few times. The chain couples TRBV7-9 to TRBJ1-5, with D unclear. The CDR3 loop spans 13 amino acids. CDR1 and CDR2 (germline): SEHNR, FQNEAQ (reference sequence). The V end was cut by 2 bases, the J end by 9 bases, with 11 bases between. The CDR3 spells CASSLMIAGPQHF. The CDR3 DNA sequence: TGTGCCAGCAGCTTAATGATCGCTGGGCCCCAGCATTTT. Drawing the rest from reference TRBV7-9 and TRBJ1-5, the complete variable domain is DTGVSQNPRHKITKRGQNVTFRCDPISEHNRLYWYRQTLGQGPEFLTYFQNEAQLEKSRLLSDRFSAERPKGSFSTLEIQRTEQGDSAMYLCASSLMIAGPQHFGDGTRLSIL.

The rearrangement joins TRBV7-8 to TRBJ1-5; the D is unclear. CDR3 length: 12 residues. V dropped 4 bases and J dropped 5 bases, with 6 bases sitting between them. Per germline, CDR1 SGHVS and CDR2 FQNEAQ. CDR3 nucleotides: TGTGCCAGCAGCTCGGGATATCAGCCCCAGCATTTT. Translating gives CASSSGYQPQHF.

The chain has TRBV4-3 and TRBJ1-3; D remains unclear. V was pared by 0 bases and J by 0 bases, with 9 bases between. Germline loops: CDR1 LGHNA, CDR2 YSLEER. The length of the CDR3 is 16 residues. CDR3 region: CASSQDLTDSGNTIYF. The DNA of the CDR3 is TGCGCCAGCAGCCAAGATCTTACGGACTCTGGAAACACCATATATTTT.

The chain couples TRBV7-8 to TRBJ2-1; 9 bases align to TRBD2. This CDR3 comprises 19 residues. Germline V gene sequence: CDR1 SGHVS, CDR2 FQNEAQ. V was clipped by 5 bases and J by 0 bases; unmatched bases: 14. This CDR3 reads CASSHPWEASGVSYNEQFF. In DNA form, the CDR3 reads TGTGCCAGCAGCCACCCCTGGGAGGCTAGCGGGGTCTCCTACAATGAGCAGTTCTTC.

This clone was counted between two and nine times. This chain joins TRBV7-3 and TRBJ2-7; TRBD2 matches 8 bases. J was trimmed by 5 bases and V by 5 bases; bases with no gene match: 8. Per the germline V gene, CDR1 is SGHTA and CDR2 is FQGTGA. This CDR3 comprises 14 residues. The CDR3 DNA reads as TGTGCCAGCAGCCCCTGGGCGGGGGGCCACGAGCAGTACTTC. This encodes CASSPWAGGHEQYF.

The gene calls are TRBV9 and TRBJ2-5; D possibly matches TRBD1 or TRBD2 (6 bases each). CDR1 is SGDLS and CDR2 is YYNGEE in the germline V gene. This CDR3 has 13 residues. Trimming removed 2 bases at V and 7 bases at J, with 12 bases between. The CDR3 DNA follows: TGTGCCAGCAGCGTCGGGGGCGAGGGGACCCAGTACTTC. This sequence encodes CASSVGGEGTQYF.

The rearrangement uses TRBV5-6 and TRBJ1-4; D is unclear. V was cut by 5 bases and J by 3 bases, with 11 bases left in between. The CDR3 contains 14 residues. Germline V gene lookup returns CDR1 SGHDT and CDR2 YYEEEE. CDR3 amino acids: CASSLTASNEKLFF. In nucleotides, the CDR3 is TGTGCCAGCAGTCTGACGGCCTCTAATGAAAAACTGTTTTTT. The entire variable domain, with the rest obtained from reference TRBV5-6 and TRBJ1-4, is as follows: DAGVTQSPTHLIKTRGQQVTLRCSPKSGHDTVSWYQQALGQGPQFIFQYYEEEERQRGNFPDRFSGHQFPNYSSELNVNALLLGDSALYLCASSLTASNEKLFFGSGTQLSVL.